The entry below describes one T cell receptor (beta chain). A quantity of roughly 0.5 to 1 ug RNA underwent reverse transcription using random hexamers. In TCRdb, the immunoSEQ multiplex PCR reads were re-called with MiXCR into one record per CDR3 protein. This table holds about 200,000 distinct CDR3 sequences, more than 85% found once. Trimming pared 0 bases from V and 4 bases from J, leaving 12 bases between. Germline assignment: CDR1 DFQATT and CDR2 SNEGSKA (reference sequence). This CDR3 has 14 residues. These data are taken from a study of CD8 T cells in Susac syndrome. Sequenced input: CD4+ T cells from PBMCs. The chain carries TRBV20-1 and TRBJ1-2; TRBD1 is a possible D gene (5 bases). The receptor was isolated from a human donor with multiple sclerosis. CDR3: CSARDGGPLYGYTF. The CDR3 region has the DNA TGCAGTGCTAGAGATGGGGGTCCTCTCTATGGCTACACCTTC.